These 29 T cell receptor beta chains were sequenced from one sample in a study of response to subunit inactivated influenza vaccine. TCRdb re-called the RT-PCR reads with MiXCR, one entry per CDR3 protein. This table has 630,000 or so distinct CDR3 sequences, around a sixth appearing once. The sequencing here drew on PBMCs from blood, taken about 11 days after vaccination. These receptors all stem from a man over 45 who received an inactivated influenza vaccine.

The CDR3 nucleotides read TGTGCCAGCAGCCAAGACGTGCAGTACTTC. This sequence encodes CASSQDVQYF. The chain has TRBV1 and TRBJ2-7. TRBV1 is marked as a pseudogene. The CDR3 runs to 10 residues.

This chain joins TRBV3-1 and TRBJ1-5; 8 bases align to TRBD1. The CDR3 totals 10 residues. The V and J ends lost 7 bases and 11 bases, in that order; junction bases with no gene match: 1. Germline CDR1 LGHDT, CDR2 YNNKEL (reference sequence). This CDR3 is CASKTGAQHF. The CDR3 DNA follows: TGTGCCAGCAAGACAGGGGCCCAGCATTTT.

This clonotype has a handful of counts. The rearrangement uses TRBV24-1 and TRBJ2-2, with TRBD1 matching 9 bases. Per germline, CDR1 KGHDR and CDR2 SFDVKD. V trimming: 5 bases; J trimming: 3 bases; junction bases outside the gene matches: 9. This CDR3 has 17 residues. CDR3 in amino acids: CATSGLPGQGYTGELFF. The CDR3 coding sequence is TGTGCCACCAGTGGTCTGCCGGGACAGGGCTACACCGGGGAGCTGTTTTTT.

This clonotype was counted a few times. The gene calls are TRBV4-3 and TRBJ2-6, with no clear D. CDR1 and CDR2 (germline): LGHNA, YSLEER. CDR3 length: 15 residues. Trimming removed 0 bases from V and 4 bases from J, with 7 bases in between. The CDR3 loop is CASSQDISGANVLTF. Here the CDR3 DNA reads TGCGCCAGCAGCCAAGATATCTCCGGGGCCAACGTCCTGACTTTC.

The chain combines TRBV24-1 with TRBJ2-5; possibly TRBD1 for D (5 bases). The CDR3 has 15 residues. The V and J ends lost 0 bases and 4 bases respectively, with 11 bases between them. Germline-derived CDR1 and CDR2 are KGHDR and SFDVKD. The CDR3 nucleotides are TGTGCCACCAGTGATTTGTTTCAGGGTAGAGAGACCCAGTACTTC. Its translation: CATSDLFQGRETQYF.

This clonotype was counted a few times. The rearrangement joins TRBV6-1 to TRBJ2-3; 7 bases match TRBD1. There are 13 residues in the CDR3. Germline CDR1 reads MNHNS; CDR2 reads SASEGT. The V and J ends lost 5 bases and 5 bases, in that order; junction bases with no gene match: 4. The CDR3 nucleotides read TGTGCCAGCAGTAGGGACAGCTTAGATACGCAGTATTTT. This encodes CASSRDSLDTQYF.

This chain joins TRBV18 and TRBJ2-3; the D is unclear. The V end lost 0 bases, the J end lost 0 bases, and 4 bases lay between the germline ends. Germline V gene sequence: CDR1 KGHSH, CDR2 LQKENI. The CDR3 covers 14 residues. The DNA of the CDR3 is TGTGCCAGCTCACCACCGAGTAGCACAGATACGCAGTATTTT. Amino acids: CASSPPSSTDTQYF.

This clonotype was observed a few times. The V gene is TRBV4-3, the J gene TRBJ2-2; 9 bases are a match to TRBD2. Unmatched junction bases numbered 8, after V lost 6 bases and J lost 3 bases. This CDR3 contains 16 residues. Germline assignment: CDR1 LGHNA and CDR2 YSLEER. CDR3 residues: CASSPVRTSDTGELFF. As DNA, the CDR3 is TGCGCCAGCAGTCCCGTTAGGACTAGCGACACCGGGGAGCTGTTTTTT.

The sample holds a few counts of this clonotype. The chain joins TRBV7-8 to TRBJ2-5; 7 bases match TRBD1. CDR1 is SGHVS, CDR2 FQNEAQ, per germline. The V segment lost 5 bases and the J segment 2 bases; nucleotides outside the gene matches: 5. CDR3 length equals 14 residues. CDR3 nucleotide sequence: TGTGCCAGCAGCGCCCGGGACAGTCAAGAGACCCAGTACTTC. This encodes CASSARDSQETQYF.

This clonotype turned up a few times. This sequence joins TRBV5-6 and TRBJ1-2; D might be TRBD1 (5 bases). V was trimmed by 3 bases and J by 7 bases, leaving 10 bases between them. CDR3 length equals 12 residues. The germline CDR1 and CDR2 sequences are SGHDT and YYEEEE. The CDR3, as DNA: TGTGCCAGCAGCTGGGGGGGTGCTGGCTACACCTTC. Amino acid sequence: CASSWGGAGYTF.

The chain has TRBV19 and TRBJ2-3; TRBD2 might be the D (6 bases). The V end was cut by 7 bases, the J end by 4 bases, with 12 bases between. The CDR3 runs 13 residues. Germline CDR1 is LNHDA and CDR2 is SQIVND (reference sequence). In DNA, the CDR3 is TGTGCCAGTACCGGGACGGGAGCAGATACGCAGTATTTT. Its protein product is CASTGTGADTQYF.

In its sample, this clonotype was seen a few times. The chain is built from TRBV7-9 and TRBJ1-2; a weak D match, TRBD1 (5 bases). Between the trimmed V and J ends, which lost 5 bases and 4 bases, there was a span of 8 bases. This CDR3 is 12 amino acids long. Germline lookup yields CDR1 SEHNR and CDR2 FQNEAQ (reference sequence). This CDR3 reads CASSIDSYGYTF. CDR3 DNA: TGTGCCAGCAGCATCGACAGCTATGGCTACACCTTC.

This clonotype was recorded once. The CDR3 bases are TGCAGTGCTAGAGAGGGCAGGGTCTATAATTCACCCCTCCACTTT. The encoded protein is CSAREGRVYNSPLHF. V usage is TRBV20-1 and J usage is TRBJ1-6; maybe TRBD1 (5 bases). V was cut by 0 bases and J by 3 bases, with 9 bases left in between. Germline CDR1 and CDR2: DFQATT and SNEGSKA (reference sequence). The CDR3 covers 15 residues.

The table lists this clonotype with a few counts. The rearrangement uses TRBV7-9 and TRBJ2-5; D is possibly TRBD1 or TRBD2 (5 bases each). CDR3 length: 15 residues. Germline assignment: CDR1 SEHNR and CDR2 FQNEAQ (reference sequence). The V gene lost 6 bases and the J gene lost 4 bases, with 18 bases spanning the gap. The CDR3 region has the DNA TGTGCCAGCAGATCCCCGAGGGACCTGGGAGAGACCCAGTACTTC. This translates into CASRSPRDLGETQYF.

The V gene is TRBV5-1, the J gene TRBJ2-5; 11 bases are a match to TRBD2. Germline-derived CDR1 and CDR2 are SGHRS and YFSETQ. V shed 4 bases, J shed 1 base, and the junction held 9 bases outside the gene matches. The CDR3 covers 17 residues. The CDR3 is CASSPGLADPTQETQYF. CDR3 DNA: TGCGCCAGCAGCCCGGGACTAGCGGATCCAACCCAAGAGACCCAGTACTTC.

The J gene is TRBJ1-6, the V gene TRBV28, with unresolved D. Germline V gives CDR1 MDHEN, CDR2 SYDVKM. V was pared by 1 base and J by 9 bases, with 4 bases between. CDR3 length: 12 amino acids. CDR3 region: CASSLLGSPLHF. For the CDR3, the DNA is TGTGCCAGCAGTTTATTAGGTTCACCCCTCCACTTT. The full variable domain, its missing parts supplied by reference TRBV28 and TRBJ1-6, is DVKVTQSSRYLVKRTGEKVFLECVQDMDHENMFWYRQDPGLGLRLIYFSYDVKMKEKGDIPEGYSVSREKKERFSLILESASTNQTSMYLCASSLLGSPLHFGNGTRLTVT.

Only a few counts were recorded for this clonotype. V and J are TRBV7-9 and TRBJ2-5; D is uncertain. The germline V gene encodes CDR1 SEHNR and CDR2 FQNEAQ (reference sequence). Trimming removed 2 bases from V and 4 bases from J, with 5 bases in between. This CDR3 has 12 residues. This chain's CDR3 is CASSLNVETQYF. CDR3 in DNA: TGTGCCAGCAGCTTAAACGTAGAGACCCAGTACTTC.

The V and J genes are TRBV24-1 and TRBJ2-7; perhaps D is TRBD1 or TRBD2 (5 bases each). The CDR3 runs to 12 residues. The V gene's germline CDR1 is KGHDR and CDR2 SFDVKD. Trimming cost V 7 bases and J 10 bases, with 16 bases left between them. CDR3 loop: CATSSSGRGQYF. CDR3 in DNA: TGTGCCACCAGCTCGTCGGGACGTGGTCAGTACTTC.

This clonotype has only a few counts. The chain is built from TRBV7-2 and TRBJ2-2; D is perhaps TRBD1 (6 bases). Trimming took off 4 bases at V and 0 bases at J, with 12 bases between the two ends. This CDR3 comprises 16 residues. Per germline, CDR1 SGHTA and CDR2 FQGNSA. The CDR3 DNA sequence: TGTGCCAGCAGCTGGGACATCAACGCGAACACCGGGGAGCTGTTTTTT. Amino acids: CASSWDINANTGELFF.

The chain couples TRBV5-1 to TRBJ2-1; 12 bases align to TRBD2. Germline CDR1 and CDR2: SGHRS and YFSETQ. V dropped 3 bases and J dropped 9; count of bases not matched to a gene: 7. The CDR3 loop spans 15 amino acids. CDR3 in amino acids: CASSSGLAGRGEQFF. The CDR3 nucleotides read TGCGCCAGCAGCTCAGGACTAGCGGGAAGAGGTGAGCAGTTCTTC.

The table lists this clonotype with a few counts. The chain is built from TRBV7-2 and TRBJ1-2, with 9 positions matching TRBD1. CDR1 SGHTA and CDR2 FQGNSA come from the germline V gene. With V trimmed by 4 bases and J by 6 bases, 3 bases remained unmatched. The CDR3 length is 13 residues. CDR3 sequence (DNA): TGTGCCAGCAGCTCCCGGGACAGGGATGGCTACACCTTC. This gives the protein CASSSRDRDGYTF. Drawing the rest from reference TRBV7-2 and TRBJ1-2, the complete variable domain is GAGVSQSPSNKVTEKGKDVELRCDPISGHTALYWYRQSLGQGLEFLIYFQGNSAPDKSGLPSDRFSAERTGGSVSTLTIQRTQQEDSAVYLCASSSRDRDGYTFGSGTRLTVV.

The genes are TRBV3-1 and TRBJ2-2, with D maybe TRBD2 (6 bases). CDR1 is LGHDT, CDR2 YNNKEL, per germline (reference sequence). Trimming took 4 bases from V and 8 from J, leaving 17 bases between them. This CDR3 is built from 15 residues. The CDR3 protein is CASSLGAGSMGELFF. CDR3 nucleotides: TGTGCCAGCAGCCTTGGGGCGGGGTCGATGGGGGAGCTGTTTTTT.

This clonotype showed up many times. The rearrangement joins TRBV5-1 to TRBJ2-1, with TRBD2 matching 12 bases. The germline V gene encodes CDR1 SGHRS and CDR2 YFSETQ. The V segment lost 2 bases and the J segment 5 bases; nucleotides outside the gene matches: 2. This CDR3 spans 15 amino acids. The CDR3 coding sequence is TGCGCCAGCAGCTTCGGACTAGCGGGGAACAATGAGCAGTTCTTC. Its translation: CASSFGLAGNNEQFF.

This clonotype was counted between two and nine times. The V and J genes are TRBV5-1 and TRBJ2-5, with unresolved D. Germline V CDR1 and CDR2: SGHRS, YFSETQ. CDR3 length: 14 amino acids. V lost 5 bases to trimming and J lost 5 bases, with 16 bases between them. CDR3 sequence (DNA): TGCGCCAGCAGTACCAAAGGATCCCAGGAGACCCAGTACTTC. Translation gives CASSTKGSQETQYF.

V is TRBV7-2 and J is TRBJ1-5, with TRBD1 matching 8 bases. Unmatched junction bases numbered 6, after V lost 5 bases and J lost 3 bases. CDR3 length equals 15 residues. Looked up from germline, CDR1 is SGHTA and CDR2 is FQGNSA. The CDR3 nucleotides read TGTGCCAGCAGCCCGAGGACAGGGACCAATCAGCCCCAGCATTTT. Protein product: CASSPRTGTNQPQHF.

The chain employs TRBV7-9 and TRBJ2-7, with D unresolved. The germline CDR1 and CDR2 sequences are SEHNR and FQNEAQ (reference sequence). The CDR3 loop spans 12 amino acids. Between the trimmed V and J ends, which lost 4 bases and 2 bases, there was a span of 6 bases. The CDR3 DNA sequence: TGTGCCAGCAGCTCCGTAACCTACGAGCAGTACTTC. As protein: CASSSVTYEQYF.

The chain employs TRBV5-5 and TRBJ2-7; 8 bases line up with TRBD2. The V and J ends lost 0 bases and 2 bases, in that order; junction bases with no gene match: 7. Germline V gene sequence: CDR1 SGHKS, CDR2 YYEKEE (reference sequence). This CDR3 comprises 16 residues. The CDR3 DNA reads as TGTGCCAGCAGCTTGGCCGGGGGGGACGGTACCTACGAGCAGTACTTC. It codes for CASSLAGGDGTYEQYF.

The chain links TRBV5-1 to TRBJ1-1; no definite D call. Deletions cut 0 bases from V and 11 bases from J, with 11 bases between. CDR1 SGHRS and CDR2 YFSETQ come from the germline V gene. The CDR3 contains 12 residues. CDR3 sequence (DNA): TGCGCCAGCAGCTTGGATATGGATCGGGCTTTCTTT. Translation gives CASSLDMDRAFF.

This clonotype was seen more than once but under ten times. V is TRBV4-2 and J is TRBJ2-7; a possible D gene is TRBD2 (5 bases). Germline values: CDR1 LGHNA, CDR2 YNFKEQ. V shed 0 bases and J shed 6 bases, with 9 bases lying between them. The CDR3 runs 13 residues. CDR3 protein: CASSQEAGGEQYF. In DNA, the CDR3 is TGTGCCAGCAGCCAAGAGGCAGGAGGCGAGCAGTACTTC.